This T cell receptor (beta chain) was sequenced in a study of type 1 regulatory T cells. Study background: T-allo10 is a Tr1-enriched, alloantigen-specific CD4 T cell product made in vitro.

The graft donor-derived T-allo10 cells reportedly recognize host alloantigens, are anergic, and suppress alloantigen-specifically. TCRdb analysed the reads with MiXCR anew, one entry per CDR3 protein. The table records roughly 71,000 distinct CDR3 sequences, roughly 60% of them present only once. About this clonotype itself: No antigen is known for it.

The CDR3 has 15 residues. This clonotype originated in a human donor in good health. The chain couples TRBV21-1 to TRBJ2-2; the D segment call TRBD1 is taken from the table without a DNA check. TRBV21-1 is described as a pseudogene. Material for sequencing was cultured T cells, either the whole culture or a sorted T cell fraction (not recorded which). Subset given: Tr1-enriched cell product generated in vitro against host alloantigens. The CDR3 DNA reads TGTGCCAGCCCAGGGGGGACGGGTCTCACCGGGGAGCTGTTTTTT. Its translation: CASPGGTGLTGELFF.